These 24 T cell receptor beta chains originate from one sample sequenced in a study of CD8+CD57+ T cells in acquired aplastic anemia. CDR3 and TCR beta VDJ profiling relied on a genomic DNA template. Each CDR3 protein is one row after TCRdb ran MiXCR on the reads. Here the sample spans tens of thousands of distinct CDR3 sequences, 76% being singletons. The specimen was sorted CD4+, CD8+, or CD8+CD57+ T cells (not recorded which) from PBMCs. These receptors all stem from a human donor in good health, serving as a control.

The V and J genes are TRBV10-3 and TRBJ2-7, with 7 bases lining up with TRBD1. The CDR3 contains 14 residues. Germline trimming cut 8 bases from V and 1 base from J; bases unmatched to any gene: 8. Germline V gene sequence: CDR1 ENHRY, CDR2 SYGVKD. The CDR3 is CAIGNRDSSYEQYF. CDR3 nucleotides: TGTGCCATCGGAAACCGGGACAGTTCCTACGAGCAGTACTTC.

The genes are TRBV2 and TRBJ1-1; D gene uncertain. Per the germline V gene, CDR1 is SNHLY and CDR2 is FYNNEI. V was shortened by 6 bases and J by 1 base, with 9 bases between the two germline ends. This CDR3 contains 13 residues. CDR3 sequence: CASRLWANTEAFF. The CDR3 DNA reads TGTGCCAGCAGGTTATGGGCGAACACTGAAGCTTTCTTT.

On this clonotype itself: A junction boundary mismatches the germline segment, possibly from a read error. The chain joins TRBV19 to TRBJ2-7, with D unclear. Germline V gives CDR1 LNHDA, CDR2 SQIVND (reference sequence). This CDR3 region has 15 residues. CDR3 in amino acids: CASSVVAQSPYEQCF. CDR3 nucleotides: TGTGCCAGTAGTGTGGTGGCCCAATCTCCCTACGAGCAGTGCTTC.

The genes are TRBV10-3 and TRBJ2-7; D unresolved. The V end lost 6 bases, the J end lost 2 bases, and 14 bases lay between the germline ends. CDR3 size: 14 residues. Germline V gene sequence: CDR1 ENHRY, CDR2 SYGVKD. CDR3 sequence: CAISHREGPYEQYF. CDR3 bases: TGTGCCATCAGCCACCGAGAAGGGCCCTACGAGCAGTACTTC.

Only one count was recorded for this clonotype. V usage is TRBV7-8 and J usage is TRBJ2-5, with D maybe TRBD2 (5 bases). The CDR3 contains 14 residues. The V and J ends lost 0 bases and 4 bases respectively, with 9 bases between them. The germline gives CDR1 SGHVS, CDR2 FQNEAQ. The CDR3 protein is CASSLAPGGETQYF. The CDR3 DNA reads TGTGCCAGCAGCTTAGCCCCCGGAGGAGAGACCCAGTACTTC.

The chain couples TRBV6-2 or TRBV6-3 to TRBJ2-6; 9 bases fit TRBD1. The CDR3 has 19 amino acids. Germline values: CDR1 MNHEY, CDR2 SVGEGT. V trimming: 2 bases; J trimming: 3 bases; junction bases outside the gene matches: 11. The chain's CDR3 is CASSYLPGQGPFGANVLTF. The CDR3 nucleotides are TGTGCCAGCAGTTACCTACCGGGACAGGGCCCCTTTGGGGCCAACGTCCTGACTTTC.

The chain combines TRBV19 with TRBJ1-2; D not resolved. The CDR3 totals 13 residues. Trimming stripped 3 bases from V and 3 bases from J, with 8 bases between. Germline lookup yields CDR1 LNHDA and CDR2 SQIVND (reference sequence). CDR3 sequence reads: CASSMAPHYGYTF. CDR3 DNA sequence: TGTGCCAGTAGTATGGCCCCACACTATGGCTACACCTTC. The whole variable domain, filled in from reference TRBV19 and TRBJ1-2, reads DGGITQSPKYLFRKEGQNVTLSCEQNLNHDAMYWYRQDPGQGLRLIYYSQIVNDFQKGDIAEGYSVSREKKESFPLTVTSAQKNPTAFYLCASSMAPHYGYTFGSGTRLTVV.

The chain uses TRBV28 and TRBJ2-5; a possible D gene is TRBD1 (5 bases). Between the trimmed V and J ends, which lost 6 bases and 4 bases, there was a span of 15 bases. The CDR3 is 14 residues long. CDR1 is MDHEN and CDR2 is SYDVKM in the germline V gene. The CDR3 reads CASSWTLPGETQYF. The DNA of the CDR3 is TGTGCCAGCAGCTGGACACTGCCGGGAGAGACCCAGTACTTC.

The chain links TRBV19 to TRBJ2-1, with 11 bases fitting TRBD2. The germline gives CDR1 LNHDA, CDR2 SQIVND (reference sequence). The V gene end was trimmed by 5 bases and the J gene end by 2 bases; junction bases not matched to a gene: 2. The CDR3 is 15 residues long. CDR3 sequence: CASSVTSGTYNEQFF. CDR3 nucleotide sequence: TGTGCCAGTAGTGTGACTAGCGGGACCTACAATGAGCAGTTCTTC.

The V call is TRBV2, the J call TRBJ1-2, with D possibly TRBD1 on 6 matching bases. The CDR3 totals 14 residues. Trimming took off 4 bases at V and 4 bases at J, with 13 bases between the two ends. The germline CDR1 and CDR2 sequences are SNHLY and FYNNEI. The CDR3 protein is CASSGARRGYGYTF. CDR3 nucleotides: TGTGCCAGCAGTGGAGCACGCAGGGGCTATGGCTACACCTTC.

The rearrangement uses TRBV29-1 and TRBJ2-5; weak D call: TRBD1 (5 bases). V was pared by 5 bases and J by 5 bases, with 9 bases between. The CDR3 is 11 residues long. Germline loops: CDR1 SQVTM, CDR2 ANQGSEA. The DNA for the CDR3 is TGCAGCGTTCGCAAGGGGGAGACCCAGTACTTC. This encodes CSVRKGETQYF.

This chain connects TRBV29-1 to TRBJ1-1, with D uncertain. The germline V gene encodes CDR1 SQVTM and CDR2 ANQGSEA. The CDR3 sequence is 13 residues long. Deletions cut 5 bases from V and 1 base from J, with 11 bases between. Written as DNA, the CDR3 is TGCAGCGTTCGCGGAGTGGGGAACACTGAAGCTTTCTTT. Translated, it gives CSVRGVGNTEAFF.

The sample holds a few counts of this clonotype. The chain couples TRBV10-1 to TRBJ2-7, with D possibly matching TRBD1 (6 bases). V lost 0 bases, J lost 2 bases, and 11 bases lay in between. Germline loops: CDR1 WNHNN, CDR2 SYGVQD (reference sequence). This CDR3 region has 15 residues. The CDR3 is CASSESSGQAYEQYF. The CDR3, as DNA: TGCGCCAGCAGTGAGTCGTCGGGACAAGCCTACGAGCAGTACTTC.

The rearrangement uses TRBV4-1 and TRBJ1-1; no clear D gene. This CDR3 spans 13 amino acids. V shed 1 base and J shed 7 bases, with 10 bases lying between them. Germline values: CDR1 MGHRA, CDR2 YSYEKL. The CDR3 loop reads CASSQGLPGEAFF. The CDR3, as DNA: TGCGCCAGCAGCCAAGGACTTCCCGGTGAAGCTTTCTTT.

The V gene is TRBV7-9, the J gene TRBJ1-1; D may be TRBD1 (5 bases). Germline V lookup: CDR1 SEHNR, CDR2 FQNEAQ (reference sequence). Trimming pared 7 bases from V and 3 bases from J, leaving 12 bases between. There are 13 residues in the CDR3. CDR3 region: CASTPQGDTEAFF. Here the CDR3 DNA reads TGTGCCAGCACCCCGCAGGGAGACACTGAAGCTTTCTTT.

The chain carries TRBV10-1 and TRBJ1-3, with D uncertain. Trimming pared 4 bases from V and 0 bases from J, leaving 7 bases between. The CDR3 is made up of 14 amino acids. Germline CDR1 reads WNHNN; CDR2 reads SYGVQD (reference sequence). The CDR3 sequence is CASSVDPSGNTIYF. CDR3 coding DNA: TGCGCCAGCAGTGTGGACCCCTCTGGAAACACCATATATTTT.

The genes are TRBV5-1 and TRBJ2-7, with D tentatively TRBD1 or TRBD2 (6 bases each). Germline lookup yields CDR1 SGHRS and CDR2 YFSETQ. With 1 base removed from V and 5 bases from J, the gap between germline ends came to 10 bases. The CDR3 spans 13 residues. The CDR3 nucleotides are TGCGCCAGCAGCTTGTGGGGGGCTGACGAGCAGTACGTC. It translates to CASSLWGADEQYV.

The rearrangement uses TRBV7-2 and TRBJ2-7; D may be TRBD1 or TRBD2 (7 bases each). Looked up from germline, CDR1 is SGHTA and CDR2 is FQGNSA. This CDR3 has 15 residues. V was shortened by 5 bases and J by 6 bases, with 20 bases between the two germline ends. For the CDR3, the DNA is TGTGCCAGCAGCCAAGTGGGGGAGGGGGCTGTCGAGCAGTACTTC. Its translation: CASSQVGEGAVEQYF. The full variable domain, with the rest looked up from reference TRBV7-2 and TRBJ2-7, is GAGVSQSPSNKVTEKGKDVELRCDPISGHTALYWYRQSLGQGLEFLIYFQGNSAPDKSGLPSDRFSAERTGGSVSTLTIQRTQQEDSAVYLCASSQVGEGAVEQYFGPGTRLTVT.

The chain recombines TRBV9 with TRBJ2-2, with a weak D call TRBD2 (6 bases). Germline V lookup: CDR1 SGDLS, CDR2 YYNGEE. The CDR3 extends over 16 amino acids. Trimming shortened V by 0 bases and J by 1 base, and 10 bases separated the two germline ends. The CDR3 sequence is CASSVDWRGNTGELFF. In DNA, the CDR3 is TGTGCCAGCAGCGTAGATTGGCGGGGGAACACCGGGGAGCTGTTTTTT. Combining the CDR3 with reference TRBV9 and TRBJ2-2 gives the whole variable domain DSGVTQTPKHLITATGQRVTLRCSPRSGDLSVYWYQQSLDQGLQFLIQYYNGEERAKGNILERFSAQQFPDLHSELNLSSLELGDSALYFCASSVDWRGNTGELFFGEGSRLTVL.

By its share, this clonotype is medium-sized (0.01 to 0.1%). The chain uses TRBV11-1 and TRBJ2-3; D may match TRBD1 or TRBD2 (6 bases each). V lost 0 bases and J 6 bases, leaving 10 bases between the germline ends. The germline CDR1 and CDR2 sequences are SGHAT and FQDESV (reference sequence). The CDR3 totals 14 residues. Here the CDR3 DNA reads TGTGCCAGCAGCTTAGCGGGGGGCATGGATACGCAGTATTTT. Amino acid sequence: CASSLAGGMDTQYF.

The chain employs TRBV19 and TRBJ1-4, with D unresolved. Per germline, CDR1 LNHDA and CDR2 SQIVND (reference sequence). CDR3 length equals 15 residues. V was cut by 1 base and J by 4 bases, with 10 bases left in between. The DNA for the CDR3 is TGTGCCAGTAGTATAGCGGCGAATCTTAATGAAAAACTGTTTTTT. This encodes CASSIAANLNEKLFF.

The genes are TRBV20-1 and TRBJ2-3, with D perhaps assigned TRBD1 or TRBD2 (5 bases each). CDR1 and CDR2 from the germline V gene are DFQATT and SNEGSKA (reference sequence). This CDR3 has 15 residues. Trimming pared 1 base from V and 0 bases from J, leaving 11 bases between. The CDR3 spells CSARGGTDSTDTQYF. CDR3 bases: TGCAGTGCTAGAGGTGGGACGGACAGCACAGATACGCAGTATTTT.

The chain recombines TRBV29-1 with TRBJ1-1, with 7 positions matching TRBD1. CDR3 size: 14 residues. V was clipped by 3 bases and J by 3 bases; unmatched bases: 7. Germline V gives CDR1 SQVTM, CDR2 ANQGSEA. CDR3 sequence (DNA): TGCAGCGTTGATAGAACAGGGGTAGACACTGAAGCTTTCTTT. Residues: CSVDRTGVDTEAFF.

CDR3 in amino acids: CSAGGQSSYEQYF. DNA of the CDR3: TGCAGTGCTGGTGGACAGAGCTCCTACGAGCAGTACTTC. The chain couples TRBV20-1 to TRBJ2-7, with D possibly TRBD1 on 6 matching bases. The germline CDR1 and CDR2 sequences are DFQATT and SNEGSKA (reference sequence). This CDR3 has 13 residues. V lost 5 bases to trimming and J lost 0 bases, with 11 bases between them.